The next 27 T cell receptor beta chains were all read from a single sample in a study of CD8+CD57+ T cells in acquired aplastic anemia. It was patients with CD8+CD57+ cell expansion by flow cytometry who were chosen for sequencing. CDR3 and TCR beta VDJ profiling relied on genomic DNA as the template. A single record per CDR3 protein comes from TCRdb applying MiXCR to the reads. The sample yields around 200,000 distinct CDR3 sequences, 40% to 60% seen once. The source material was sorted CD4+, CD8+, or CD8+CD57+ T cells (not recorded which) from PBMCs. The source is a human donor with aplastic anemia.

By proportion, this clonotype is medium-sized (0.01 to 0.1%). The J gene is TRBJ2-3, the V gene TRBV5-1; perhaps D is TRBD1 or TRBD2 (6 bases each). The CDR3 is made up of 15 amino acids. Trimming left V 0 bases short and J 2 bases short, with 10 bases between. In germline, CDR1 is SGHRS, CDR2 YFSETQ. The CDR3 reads CASSLEGGYTDTQYF. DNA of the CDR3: TGCGCCAGCAGCTTGGAGGGGGGTTACACAGATACGCAGTATTTT.

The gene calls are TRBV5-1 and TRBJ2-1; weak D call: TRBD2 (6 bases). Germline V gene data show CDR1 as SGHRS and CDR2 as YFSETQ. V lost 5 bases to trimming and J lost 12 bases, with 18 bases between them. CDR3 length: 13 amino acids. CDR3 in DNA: TGCGCCAGCAGGCCGGAGGGGCCAGATACGCAGTTCTTC. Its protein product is CASRPEGPDTQFF.

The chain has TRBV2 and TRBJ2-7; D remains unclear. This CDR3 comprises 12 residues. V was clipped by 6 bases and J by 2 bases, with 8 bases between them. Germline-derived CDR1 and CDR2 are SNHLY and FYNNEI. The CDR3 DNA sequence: TGTGCCAGCAGGGGCGATACCTACGAGCAGTACTTC. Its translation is CASRGDTYEQYF.

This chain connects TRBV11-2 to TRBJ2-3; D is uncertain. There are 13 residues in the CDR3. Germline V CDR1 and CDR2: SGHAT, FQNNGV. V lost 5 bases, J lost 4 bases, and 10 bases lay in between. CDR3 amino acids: CASSLVRSDTQYF. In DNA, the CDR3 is TGTGCCAGCAGCCTCGTGCGGTCAGATACGCAGTATTTT.

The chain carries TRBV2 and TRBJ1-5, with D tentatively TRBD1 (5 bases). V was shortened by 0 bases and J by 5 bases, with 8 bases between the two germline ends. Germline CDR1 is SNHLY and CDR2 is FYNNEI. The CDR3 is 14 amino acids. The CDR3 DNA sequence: TGTGCCAGCAGTGAAGCGGGGGAATATCAGCCCCAGCATTTT. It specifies CASSEAGEYQPQHF. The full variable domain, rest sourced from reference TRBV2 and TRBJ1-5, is EPEVTQTPSHQVTQMGQEVILRCVPISNHLYFYWYRQILGQKVEFLVSFYNNEISEKSEIFDDQFSVERPDGSNFTLKIRSTKLEDSAMYFCASSEAGEYQPQHFGDGTRLSIL.

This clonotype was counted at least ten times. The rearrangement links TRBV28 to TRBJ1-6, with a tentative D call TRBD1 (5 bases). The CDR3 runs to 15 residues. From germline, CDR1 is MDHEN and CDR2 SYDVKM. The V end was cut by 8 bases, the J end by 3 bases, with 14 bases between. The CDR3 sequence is CASGAEDLYNSPLHF. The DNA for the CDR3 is TGTGCCAGCGGGGCAGAAGATCTCTATAATTCACCCCTCCACTTT.

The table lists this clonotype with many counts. The CDR3: CASSLFGQGADGELFF. In DNA form, the CDR3 reads TGCGCCAGCAGCTTGTTCGGACAGGGGGCAGATGGGGAGCTGTTTTTT. J is TRBJ2-2 and V is TRBV5-1; TRBD1 agrees at 11 bases. The CDR3 contains 16 residues. V dropped 1 base and J dropped 8; count of bases not matched to a gene: 7. Per the germline V gene, CDR1 is SGHRS and CDR2 is YFSETQ. The whole variable domain, filled in from reference TRBV5-1 and TRBJ2-2, reads KAGVTQTPRYLIKTRGQQVTLSCSPISGHRSVSWYQQTPGQGLQFLFEYFSETQRNKGNFPGRFSGRQFSNSRSEMNVSTLELGDSALYLCASSLFGQGADGELFFGEGSRLTVL.

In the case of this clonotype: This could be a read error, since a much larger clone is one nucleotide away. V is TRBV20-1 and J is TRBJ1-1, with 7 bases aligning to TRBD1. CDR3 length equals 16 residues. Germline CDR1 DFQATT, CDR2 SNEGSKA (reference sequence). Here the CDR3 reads CSASNRGGRMNTEALF. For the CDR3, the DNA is TGCAGTGCTAGTAACAGGGGAGGCCGAATGAACACTGAAGCTCTCTTT.

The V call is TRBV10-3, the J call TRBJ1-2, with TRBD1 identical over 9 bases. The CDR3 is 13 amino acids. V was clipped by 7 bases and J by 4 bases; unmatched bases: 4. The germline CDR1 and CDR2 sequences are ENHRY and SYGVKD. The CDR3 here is CAIKGQGVYGYTF. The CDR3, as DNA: TGTGCCATCAAGGGACAGGGTGTCTATGGCTACACCTTC.

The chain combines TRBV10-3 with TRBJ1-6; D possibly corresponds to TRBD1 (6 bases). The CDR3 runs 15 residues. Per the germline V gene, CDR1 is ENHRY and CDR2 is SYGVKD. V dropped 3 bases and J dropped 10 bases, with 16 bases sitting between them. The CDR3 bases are TGTGCCATCAGTGACGGGTACAGGGAAGAATCACCCCTCCACTTT. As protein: CAISDGYREESPLHF.

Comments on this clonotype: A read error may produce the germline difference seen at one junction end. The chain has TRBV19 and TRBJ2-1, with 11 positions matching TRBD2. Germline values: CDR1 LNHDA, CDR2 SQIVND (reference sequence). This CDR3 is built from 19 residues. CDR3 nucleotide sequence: TGTGCCAGTAGTATTGGTCCTAGCGGGGGGCCCAGCTCCTACAGTGAGCAGTTTTTC. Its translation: CASSIGPSGGPSSYSEQFF.

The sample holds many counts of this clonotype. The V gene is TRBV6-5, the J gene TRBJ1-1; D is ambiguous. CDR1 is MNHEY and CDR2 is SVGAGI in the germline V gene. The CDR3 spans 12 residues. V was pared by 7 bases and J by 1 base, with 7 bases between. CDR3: CASIGPNTEAFF. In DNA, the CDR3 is TGTGCCAGCATAGGGCCGAACACTGAAGCTTTCTTT.

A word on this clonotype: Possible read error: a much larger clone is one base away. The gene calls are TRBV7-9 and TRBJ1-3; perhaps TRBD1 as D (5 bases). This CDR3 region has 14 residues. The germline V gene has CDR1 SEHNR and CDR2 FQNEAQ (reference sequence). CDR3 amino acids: CASTRGVPGNTMYF. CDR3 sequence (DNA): TGTGCCAGCACCCGAGGGGTTCCTGGAAACACCATGTATTTT.

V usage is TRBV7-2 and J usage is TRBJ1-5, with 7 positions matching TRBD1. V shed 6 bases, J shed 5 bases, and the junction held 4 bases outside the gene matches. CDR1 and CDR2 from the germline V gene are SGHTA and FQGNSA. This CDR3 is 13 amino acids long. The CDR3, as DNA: TGTGCCAGCAGGCAGGGGGGCCATCAGCCCCAGCATTTT. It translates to CASRQGGHQPQHF. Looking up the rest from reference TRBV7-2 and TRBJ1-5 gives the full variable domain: GAGVSQSPSNKVTEKGKDVELRCDPISGHTALYWYRQSLGQGLEFLIYFQGNSAPDKSGLPSDRFSAERTGGSVSTLTIQRTQQEDSAVYLCASRQGGHQPQHFGDGTRLSIL.

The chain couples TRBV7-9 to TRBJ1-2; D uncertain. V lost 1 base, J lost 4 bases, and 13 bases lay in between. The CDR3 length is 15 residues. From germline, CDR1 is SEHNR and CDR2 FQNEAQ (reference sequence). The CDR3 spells CASSLGLGLIYGYTF. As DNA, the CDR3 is TGTGCCAGCAGCTTAGGCCTCGGGCTAATCTATGGCTACACCTTC.

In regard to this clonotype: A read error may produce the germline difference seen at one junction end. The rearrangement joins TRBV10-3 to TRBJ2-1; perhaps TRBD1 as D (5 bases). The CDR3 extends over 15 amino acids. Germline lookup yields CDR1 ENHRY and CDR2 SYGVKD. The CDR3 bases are TGTGCCATCAGTAAGACAGTGGGAATTGCTAATGAGCTGTTCTTC. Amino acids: CAISKTVGIANELFF.

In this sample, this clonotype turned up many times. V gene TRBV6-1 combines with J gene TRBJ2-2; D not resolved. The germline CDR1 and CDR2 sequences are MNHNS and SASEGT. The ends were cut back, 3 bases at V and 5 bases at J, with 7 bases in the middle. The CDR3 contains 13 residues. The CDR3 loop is CASSEDATGELFF. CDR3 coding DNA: TGTGCCAGCAGTGAGGATGCGACCGGGGAGCTGTTTTTT.

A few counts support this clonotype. The CDR3 spells CASSLIAGVDGEQFF. CDR3 nucleotide sequence: TGTGCCAGCAGCTTGATAGCGGGAGTCGACGGTGAGCAGTTCTTC. The V and J genes are TRBV11-2 and TRBJ2-1, with 9 positions matching TRBD2. Germline CDR1 and CDR2: SGHAT and FQNNGV. CDR3 length equals 15 residues. Trimming at V came to 3 bases and at J to 9 bases, leaving 9 bases not matched to a gene.

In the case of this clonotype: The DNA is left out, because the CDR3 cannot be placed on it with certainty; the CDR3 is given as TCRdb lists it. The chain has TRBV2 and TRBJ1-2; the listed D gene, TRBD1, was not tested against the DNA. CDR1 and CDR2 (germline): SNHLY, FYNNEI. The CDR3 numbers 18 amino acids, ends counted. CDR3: CASSGGRLTDTQYFGYTF.

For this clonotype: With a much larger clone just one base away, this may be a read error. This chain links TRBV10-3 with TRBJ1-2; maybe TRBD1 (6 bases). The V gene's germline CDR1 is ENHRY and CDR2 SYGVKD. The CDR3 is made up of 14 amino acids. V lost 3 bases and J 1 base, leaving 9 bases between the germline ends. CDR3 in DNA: TGTGCCATCAGTGAAACAGGGCGTAACTATGGCTACACCTTC. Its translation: CAISETGRNYGYTF.

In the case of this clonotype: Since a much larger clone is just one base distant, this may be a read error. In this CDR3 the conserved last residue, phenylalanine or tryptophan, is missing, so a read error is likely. The DNA of the CDR3 is TGTGCCAGTAACCCGGAATACTCTGGAAACACCATATATTCT. Translated: CASNPEYSGNTIYS. J is TRBJ1-3 and V is TRBV19, with D unclear. This CDR3 has 14 residues. Per the germline V gene, CDR1 is LNHDA and CDR2 is SQIVND (reference sequence). Trimming took 7 bases from V and 0 from J, leaving 10 bases between them.

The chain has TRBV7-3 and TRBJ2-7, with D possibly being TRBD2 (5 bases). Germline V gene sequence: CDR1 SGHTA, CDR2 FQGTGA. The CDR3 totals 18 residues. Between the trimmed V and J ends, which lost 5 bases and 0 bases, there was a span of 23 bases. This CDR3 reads CASSITGIAPPCSYEQYF. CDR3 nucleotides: TGTGCCAGCAGCATTACCGGGATTGCACCTCCGTGCTCCTACGAGCAGTACTTC. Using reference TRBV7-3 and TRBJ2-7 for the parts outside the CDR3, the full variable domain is GAGVSQTPSNKVTEKGKYVELRCDPISGHTALYWYRQSLGQGPEFLIYFQGTGAADDSGLPNDRFFAVRPEGSVSTLKIQRTERGDSAVYLCASSITGIAPPCSYEQYFGPGTRLTVT.

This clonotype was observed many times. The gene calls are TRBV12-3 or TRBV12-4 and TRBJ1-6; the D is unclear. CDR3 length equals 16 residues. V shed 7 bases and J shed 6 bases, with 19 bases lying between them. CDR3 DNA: TGTGCCAGCACCCCTTTCTTCGGGAGTACTAATTCACCCCTCCACTTT. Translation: CASTPFFGSTNSPLHF.

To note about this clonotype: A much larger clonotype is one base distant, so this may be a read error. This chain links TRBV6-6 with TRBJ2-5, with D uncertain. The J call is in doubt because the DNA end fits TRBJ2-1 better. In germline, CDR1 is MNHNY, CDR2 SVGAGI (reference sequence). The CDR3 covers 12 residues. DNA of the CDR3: TGTGCCAGCAGTTACTCCCAAGAGACCCAGTTCTTC. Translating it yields CASSYSQETQFF.

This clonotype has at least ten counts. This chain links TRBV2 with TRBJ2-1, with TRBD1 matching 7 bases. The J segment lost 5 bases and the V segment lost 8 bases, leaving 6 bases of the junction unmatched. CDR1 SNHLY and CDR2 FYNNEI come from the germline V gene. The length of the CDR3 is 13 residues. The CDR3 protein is CASEEDRHNEQFF. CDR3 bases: TGTGCCAGCGAGGAGGACAGGCACAATGAGCAGTTCTTC.

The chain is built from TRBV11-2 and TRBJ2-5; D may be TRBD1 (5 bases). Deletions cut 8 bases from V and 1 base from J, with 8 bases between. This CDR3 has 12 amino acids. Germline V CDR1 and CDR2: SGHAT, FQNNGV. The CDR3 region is CASGQGQETQYF. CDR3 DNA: TGTGCCAGCGGCCAGGGCCAAGAGACCCAGTACTTC.

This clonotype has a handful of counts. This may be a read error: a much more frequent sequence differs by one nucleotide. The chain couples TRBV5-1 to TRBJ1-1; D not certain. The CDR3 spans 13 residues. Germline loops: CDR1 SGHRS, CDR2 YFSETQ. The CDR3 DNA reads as TGCGCCAGCAGCTTGGGGCAGGAAGATAAAGCTCTCTTT. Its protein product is CASSLGQEDKALF.